The 3 T cell receptor beta chains reported below all come from one sample, sequenced in a study of blood T cell repertoires in COVID-19. Method: immunoSEQ multiplex PCR; TCRdb's copy keeps in-frame clones and lacks some. The table includes about 240,000 clones, 82% detected once. Material for sequencing was peripheral blood. The receptors stem from a woman aged 55-70 years with active or convalescent COVID-19.

With regard to this clone: At the DNA level, this CDR3 is encoded by other sequences in the same sample as well. CDR3 sequence (DNA): TGTGCCAGCAGTTTAGGTAGCGGCTATGGCTACACCTTC. Translating it yields CASSLGSGYGYTF. The chain carries TRBV12-3 or TRBV12-4 and TRBJ1-2, with D unresolved. The CDR3 totals 13 residues. Trimming took 1 base from V and 4 from J, leaving 7 bases between them.

The table lists this clone with a count of one. V and J are TRBV19 and TRBJ2-3, with 9 positions matching TRBD1. This CDR3 has 15 residues. The V and J ends lost 10 bases and 5 bases, in that order; junction bases with no gene match: 13. CDR1 is LNHDA, CDR2 SQIVND, per germline (reference sequence). This CDR3 reads CATSPGQGGIDTQYF. In DNA, the CDR3 is TGTGCCACCTCACCGGGACAGGGTGGAATAGATACGCAGTATTTT. The full variable domain, its missing parts supplied by reference TRBV19 and TRBJ2-3, is DGGITQSPKYLFRKEGQNVTLSCEQNLNHDAMYWYRQDPGQGLRLIYYSQIVNDFQKGDIAEGYSVSREKKESFPLTVTSAQKNPTAFYLCATSPGQGGIDTQYFGPGTRLTVL.

This chain links TRBV19 with TRBJ1-5; tentatively, D is TRBD1 (6 bases). The germline gives CDR1 LNHDA, CDR2 SQIVND (reference sequence). This CDR3 is 15 amino acids long. The V gene lost 6 bases and the J gene lost 9 bases, with 21 bases spanning the gap. The chain's CDR3 is CASRWGSYRVAPQHF. DNA of the CDR3: TGTGCCAGTAGATGGGGCTCGTACAGGGTAGCGCCCCAGCATTTT.